The sequence of this TCR beta chain was determined in a study of shared clonotypes between healthy human individuals. Study outcomes and limitations: Naive subsets usually exceeded memory subsets in estimated richness.

This CDR3 has 12 amino acids. Trimming left V 6 bases short and J 7 bases short, with 12 bases between. CDR1 and CDR2 from the germline V gene are MNHEY and SVGAGI. TCRdb keeps only in-frame clones here, not all; method: immunoSEQ multiplex PCR. The sample shows about 680,000 clones, about 78% of them seen only once. As concerns this clone: What it binds is not known.

J is TRBJ2-5 and V is TRBV6-5, with D possibly matching TRBD1 (6 bases). The receptor was isolated from a woman in her thirties in good health. Sequencing was carried out using memory CD4+ T cells sorted from blood. Subset denoted: CD45RA-negative fraction. In DNA form, the CDR3 reads TGTGCCAGCAGACCAGGGGTGGGGACCCAGTACTTC. Protein product: CASRPGVGTQYF.